The rows below give T cell receptor beta chains drawn from one sample of a study of T-cell reconstitution after alpha-beta-depleted transplantation in children. A single record per CDR3 protein comes from TCRdb applying MiXCR to the PCR reads. Of about 980,000 distinct CDR3 sequences in the sample, about 26% were seen once. The sequencing here drew on PBMCs, mostly from graft donor cells, taken 360 days after TCRalphabeta/CD19-depleted stem cell transplant. Source of these receptors: a boy under two years old who had a stem cell transplant for SCID, so the T cells may come from the graft donor. Each CDR3 is given with its conserved first and last residue. The D gene is left open where the match is weak. Some rows have no size entry. The others give once, few or many, or a class for an expanded clone.

clone_size j_call d_call v_call cdr3_nt cdr3_aa
NA TRBJ2-5 NA TRBV28 TGTGCCAGCACCCCTGACAGATACCAAGAGACCCAGTACTTC CASTPDRYQETQYF
few TRBJ2-7 TRBD1 TRBV15 TGTGCCACCAGCAGCCGGGACAGGGGATCCTACGAGCAGTACTTC CATSSRDRGSYEQYF
few TRBJ1-4 NA TRBV11-2 TGTGCCAGCAGCCCTAGACCTAACGGGGGTGAAAAACTGTTTTTT CASSPRPNGGEKLFF
NA TRBJ1-3 NA TRBV7-2 TGTGCCAGCAGCTTAACGACACTGAATGGAAACACCATATATTTT CASSLTTLNGNTIYF
NA TRBJ2-3 NA TRBV27 TGTGCCAGCAGTACCACTCGACAGACCGATACGCAGTATTTT CASSTTRQTDTQYF
NA TRBJ2-2 NA TRBV15 TGTGCCACCAGAGGAGGGGGTGTCACCGGGGAGCTGTTTTTT CATRGGGVTGELFF
few TRBJ1-2 TRBD1 TRBV6-2/TRBV6-3 TGTGCCAGCAGTAACGACAGGGTGGAAGGCTACACCTTC CASSNDRVEGYTF
NA TRBJ1-1 NA TRBV5-1 TGCGCCAGCAGCCGAGACCACGGCCTTGAAGCTTTCTTT CASSRDHGLEAFF
NA TRBJ2-3 TRBD1 TRBV15 TGTGCCACCAGCAGAGGGGACAGGGTCACAGATACGCAGTATTTT CATSRGDRVTDTQYF
NA TRBJ2-3 NA TRBV4-1 TGCGCCAGCAGTCAGTACGGGGGGCTGGGAGATACGCAGTATTTT CASSQYGGLGDTQYF
NA TRBJ2-1 NA TRBV5-1 TGCGCCAGCAGCTCAATGCATAGGGTTGGTGGCAATGAGCAGTTCTTC CASSSMHRVGGNEQFF
NA TRBJ2-4 NA TRBV6-2/TRBV6-3 TGTGCCAGCAGTTACTCGAGGACAGCCAAAAACATTCAGTACTTC CASSYSRTAKNIQYF
few TRBJ2-3 NA TRBV5-1 TGCGCCAGCAGCGTCACAACCCTGGCAGATACGCAGTATTTT CASSVTTLADTQYF
NA TRBJ2-7 TRBD1 TRBV7-2 TGTGCCAGCAGCTTCCTACGACAGGGGGTTTATTTAGGCGAGCAGTACTTC CASSFLRQGVYLGEQYF
few TRBJ2-3 NA TRBV12-3/TRBV12-4 TGTGCCAGCACCCTGATTGCAGATACGCAGTATTTT CASTLIADTQYF
many TRBJ2-2 NA TRBV2 TGTGCCAGCAGTGGTCAGGGCACCGGGGAGCTGTTTTTT CASSGQGTGELFF
many TRBJ2-7 NA TRBV5-1 TGCGCCAGCAGCTTAGGGGACTACGAGCAGTACTTC CASSLGDYEQYF
NA TRBJ1-5 NA TRBV4-3 TGCGCCAGCAGCCAAGATTTGTGGGCCCGAAATCAGCCCCAGCATTTT CASSQDLWARNQPQHF
few TRBJ1-2 NA TRBV4-3 TGCGCCAGCAGCCAAGAGCTACCGGGGTCCAAGGGCTATGGCTACACCTTC CASSQELPGSKGYGYTF
NA TRBJ2-1 NA TRBV10-3 TGTGCCATCAGTGAGTCAGGGACCTACAATGAGCAGTTCTTC CAISESGTYNEQFF
NA TRBJ1-1 NA TRBV5-1 TGCGCCAGCAGCGTAACCGGAGAGAACACTGAAGCTTTCTTT CASSVTGENTEAFF
few TRBJ2-3 NA TRBV6-4 TGTGCCAGCAGTGAAGCCCCCTCGCTCCGGACGCAGTATTTT CASSEAPSLRTQYF
NA TRBJ2-1 NA TRBV10-3 TGTGCCACCTTCGAGAGTGAGCAGTTCTTC CATFESEQFF
NA TRBJ1-4 NA TRBV4-1 TGCGCCAGCAGCCAACTCTCACATTCAACTAATGAAAAACTGTTTTTT CASSQLSHSTNEKLFF
once TRBJ2-3 NA TRBV5-1 TGCGCCAGCAGCTTGGGCCCACTATCCCCAGGGGGCACAGATACGCAGTATTTT CASSLGPLSPGGTDTQYF
few TRBJ2-1 TRBD2 TRBV10-3 TGTGCCATCAGCCCGGGACTAGCGGGGGGGTATGAGCAGTTCTTC CAISPGLAGGYEQFF
few TRBJ2-1 TRBD2 TRBV10-3 TGTGCCACCGGGGGGACTAGCGGATACAATGAGCAGTTCTTC CATGGTSGYNEQFF
NA TRBJ1-1 TRBD1 TRBV19 TGTGCCAGCGCCCAACAGGGGGCCAGGGGCACTGAAGCTTTCTTT CASAQQGARGTEAFF
NA TRBJ2-7 NA TRBV7-2 TGTGCCAGCAGCTTAGCGCCACGGGGTTCGAGCGAGCAGTACTTC CASSLAPRGSSEQYF
NA TRBJ2-1 NA TRBV6-2/TRBV6-3 TGTGCCATGCGGGACAGAACTGCCCCTCACAATGAGCAGTTCTTC CAMRDRTAPHNEQFF
few TRBJ2-1 TRBD2 TRBV7-9 TGTGCCAGCAGCTTAAAGGCGGTATTGGGAGGGATCTTC CASSLKAVLGGIF
NA TRBJ1-2 TRBD1 TRBV10-3 TGTGCCACCTCACAGGGGGCAAGCTATCTAGGCTACACCTTC CATSQGASYLGYTF
NA TRBJ1-1 NA TRBV20-1 TGCAGTGCCAGGGGCCAAGCTTTCTTT CSARGQAFF
NA TRBJ2-3 NA TRBV3-1 TGTGCCAGCAGTCCCCCCCTCCGGGTTACGCAGTATTTT CASSPPLRVTQYF
NA TRBJ2-1 TRBD2 TRBV12-3/TRBV12-4 TGTGCCAGCAGTTTAACGGGACTAGCGGACAATGAGCAGTTCTTC CASSLTGLADNEQFF
NA TRBJ1-1 NA TRBV19 TGTGCCAGTAGTATTGACAGGACGGGGTATAGGAACACTGAAGCTTTCTTT CASSIDRTGYRNTEAFF
NA TRBJ1-1 TRBD1 TRBV5-1 TGCGCCAGCAGCCCGACCGGGACAGGGTGGGCCACTGAAGCTTTCTTT CASSPTGTGWATEAFF
NA TRBJ1-3 NA TRBV2 TGTGCCAGCACCCGAAGCGGGGTCTATCCTGGAAACACCATATATTTT CASTRSGVYPGNTIYF
NA TRBJ2-1 NA TRBV5-6 TGTGCCAGCAGAGGGAGGGGGCTAGGGAATGAGCAGTTCTTC CASRGRGLGNEQFF
few TRBJ2-3 TRBD2 TRBV15 TGTGCCACCAGCAGAGGGGCTAGCGGGGGGGAAGATACGCAGTATTTT CATSRGASGGEDTQYF
NA TRBJ2-4 NA TRBV12-3/TRBV12-4 TGTGCCAGCAGTTTAGTGTCTAAAAACATTCAGTACTTC CASSLVSKNIQYF
few TRBJ1-1 NA TRBV7-9 TGTGCCAGCAGCTTTAGCCCCGAGGGCCTTAGGGTAGCTTTCTTT CASSFSPEGLRVAFF
few TRBJ2-1 NA TRBV20-1 TGCAGTGCTAGAGATGGGGCCTACCCAAACTTCGGTGAGCAGTTCTTC CSARDGAYPNFGEQFF
NA TRBJ2-5 NA TRBV12-3/TRBV12-4 TGTGCCAGCAGTTTCTCTGCACAAGAGACCCAGTACTTC CASSFSAQETQYF
NA TRBJ2-1 NA TRBV5-5 TGTGCCAGCAGCTTGGGACTGTCCCCCTACAATGAGCAGTTCTTC CASSLGLSPYNEQFF
few TRBJ2-1 NA TRBV12-3/TRBV12-4 TGTGCCAGCAGTTTTCTTCCGGGACACTATTCCTACAATGAGCAGTTCTTC CASSFLPGHYSYNEQFF
NA TRBJ2-7 TRBD1 TRBV9 TGTGCCAGCAGCGTCGGACAGGGAACCTACGAGCAGTACTTC CASSVGQGTYEQYF
NA TRBJ2-3 NA TRBV7-9 TGTGCCAGCAGCAACCAAGGAAGGGATACGCAGTATTTT CASSNQGRDTQYF
NA TRBJ1-6 NA TRBV9 TGTGCCAGCAGCGTAGGTGATTTTAGTAATTCACCCCTCCACTTT CASSVGDFSNSPLHF
NA TRBJ1-1 NA TRBV12-3/TRBV12-4 TGTGCCAGCAGTCCCCTGGCGGTACTGAACACTGAAGCTTTCTTT CASSPLAVLNTEAFF
NA TRBJ2-1 TRBD1 TRBV29-1 TGCAGCGGCGATAGGACAGGTAGTAGGGAGCAGTTCTTC CSGDRTGSREQFF
few TRBJ1-1 NA TRBV10-1 TGCGCCAGCCGGGCGGCAGTCTTGAACACTGAAGCTTTCTTT CASRAAVLNTEAFF
NA TRBJ2-1 NA TRBV15 TGTGCCACCATCCCGGAGGGCCCGATGATTACCTACAATGAGCAGTTCTTC CATIPEGPMITYNEQFF
few TRBJ2-1 NA TRBV12-3/TRBV12-4 TGTGCCAGCAGTCCTAGAAAGGGCGTTCTTAAGGGTGAGCAGTTCTTC CASSPRKGVLKGEQFF
NA TRBJ2-7 NA TRBV20-1 TGCAGTGCAGCGCCGGACGGGGGCGTCTACGAGCAGTACTTC CSAAPDGGVYEQYF
NA TRBJ2-1 NA TRBV9 TGTGCCAGCAGCGTAGCCCCCCATGGTGGCGACAATGAGCAGTTCTTC CASSVAPHGGDNEQFF
few TRBJ1-1 NA TRBV9 TGTGCCAGCAGCGCACACCCATCAAATATGCAAAACCCTGAAGCTTTCTTT CASSAHPSNMQNPEAFF
NA TRBJ2-1 NA TRBV12-3/TRBV12-4 TGTGCCAGCAGTCTATGGGCCATAGGGGCGGACAATGAGCAGTTCTTC CASSLWAIGADNEQFF
NA TRBJ2-6 NA TRBV9 TGTGCCAGCAGCGTATGGGGGGCTGGGGCCAACGTCCTGACTTTC CASSVWGAGANVLTF
NA TRBJ2-2 NA TRBV11-1 TGTGCCAGCAGCCGTCTACGGGGCCTTGGCACCGGGGAGCTGTTTTTT CASSRLRGLGTGELFF